The 10 T cell receptor beta chains below all came from one sample that was sequenced in a study of shared clonotypes between healthy human individuals. The naive CD8 fraction comprised CD45RO-negative cells positively selected for CCR7 and excluded terminally differentiated effector memory CD45RA+ cells. Produced via immunoSEQ multiplex PCR; TCRdb's table is partial and in-frame only. Of some 2,100,000 clones in the sample, 90% to 95% were seen once. Sequenced sample: naive CD8+ T cells from PBMCs. The receptors were gathered from a man in his late teens or twenties in good health. Some clones in this sample may be carry-over from other donors' samples.

A single count supports this clone. The chain recombines TRBV7-9 with TRBJ2-1; TRBD2 is a possible D gene (6 bases). The CDR3 spans 16 residues. CDR1 is SEHNR, CDR2 FQNEAQ, per germline (reference sequence). The V end lost 5 bases, the J end lost 8 bases, and 22 bases lay between the germline ends. The CDR3: CASSPKGRYEGHEQFF. CDR3 DNA sequence: TGTGCCAGCAGCCCTAAAGGGAGGTATGAAGGCCATGAGCAGTTCTTC.

The rearrangement links TRBV5-8 to TRBJ2-7; 8 bases align to TRBD2. Germline lookup yields CDR1 SGHTS and CDR2 YDEGEE. Trimming at V came to 4 bases and at J to 4 bases, leaving 10 bases not matched to a gene. This CDR3 is 15 amino acids long. The CDR3: CASSPRTSRTYEQYF. The CDR3 nucleotides read TGTGCCAGCAGCCCGCGGACTAGCCGGACTTACGAGCAGTACTTC.

The chain recombines TRBV5-1 with TRBJ2-7; D not resolved. Trimming removed 4 bases at V and 1 base at J, with 12 bases between. This CDR3 comprises 14 residues. Germline V CDR1 and CDR2: SGHRS, YFSETQ. The CDR3 spells CASSLGYISYEQYF. In DNA form, the CDR3 reads TGCGCCAGCAGCCTGGGCTACATATCCTACGAGCAGTACTTC.

The rearrangement joins TRBV6-6 to TRBJ1-5; no clear D gene. Trimming removed 8 bases at V and 1 base at J, with 9 bases between. CDR1 and CDR2 from the germline V gene are MNHNY and SVGAGI (reference sequence). This CDR3 is built from 13 residues. The CDR3 nucleotides read TGTGCCAGCGAGGGCGGCAGCAATCAGCCCCAGCATTTT. This gives the protein CASEGGSNQPQHF.

The J gene is TRBJ2-7, the V gene TRBV27; 9 nucleotides match TRBD1. The germline V gene encodes CDR1 MNHEY and CDR2 SMNVEV (reference sequence). The V gene end was trimmed by 6 bases and the J gene end by 4 bases; junction bases not matched to a gene: 7. The CDR3 is 14 amino acids. CDR3 sequence reads: CASRTTGGVYEQYF. CDR3 bases: TGTGCCAGCAGAACTACAGGGGGCGTATACGAGCAGTACTTC.

This chain links TRBV29-1 with TRBJ2-7; 8 bases agree with TRBD1. CDR1 and CDR2 (germline): SQVTM, ANQGSEA. Trimming at V came to 7 bases and at J to 1 base, leaving 3 bases not matched to a gene. The CDR3 is made up of 12 amino acids. CDR3 in amino acids: CSAGQGSYEQYF. The CDR3 DNA sequence: TGCAGCGCAGGACAGGGATCCTACGAGCAGTACTTC.

Concerning this clone: Other DNA variants within this sample encode the same CDR3. V and J are TRBV6-6 and TRBJ1-4; D unresolved. Trimming took 2 bases from V and 8 from J, leaving 3 bases between them. The CDR3 loop spans 11 amino acids. The germline V gene encodes CDR1 MNHNY and CDR2 SVGAGI (reference sequence). CDR3 sequence: CASSYREKLFF. The CDR3 region has the DNA TGTGCCAGCAGTTACAGGGAAAAACTGTTTTTT.

This clone appeared a single time. The rearrangement uses TRBV11-2 and TRBJ2-1; weak D call: TRBD1 (7 bases). Trimming cost V 7 bases and J 2 bases, with 27 bases left between them. The CDR3 spans 19 residues. Germline-derived CDR1 and CDR2 are SGHAT and FQNNGV. This chain's CDR3 is CASIFLGGLTTGPYNEQFF. CDR3 coding DNA: TGTGCCAGCATATTCCTTGGGGGGCTGACGACAGGGCCCTACAATGAGCAGTTCTTC.

The chain has TRBV5-8 and TRBJ2-7; a possible D gene is TRBD2 (5 bases). The V gene lost 4 bases and the J gene lost 7 bases, with 18 bases spanning the gap. CDR1 is SGHTS, CDR2 YDEGEE, per germline. The CDR3 is made up of 14 amino acids. The CDR3 bases are TGTGCCAGCAGCCCACCCAGGACTTTTTGGGAGCAGTACTTC. It encodes CASSPPRTFWEQYF.

This chain connects TRBV4-2 to TRBJ1-4, with D uncertain. The CDR3 contains 15 residues. Germline CDR1 LGHNA, CDR2 YNFKEQ. Trimming removed 4 bases from V and 8 bases from J, with 17 bases in between. The CDR3 nucleotides read TGTGCCAGCAGCCCGACCAACGGATCGGGGGAAAAACTGTTTTTT. It is translated as CASSPTNGSGEKLFF.